The clone carrying this TCR beta chain was seen repeatedly, ten times or more. The CDR3 has 15 residues. Germline V gives CDR1 SGHTA, CDR2 FQGNSA. With 1 base clipped from V and 5 bases from J, the junction kept 3 bases outside the gene matches. The sample comes from a study of blood T cell repertoires in COVID-19. Clones were sequenced by immunoSEQ multiplex PCR, and TCRdb holds only the in-frame ones, with some missing. In the table there are about 220,000 clones, around 84% of which are singletons. The specimen sequenced was peripheral blood. This chain joins TRBV7-2 and TRBJ2-1; 9 nucleotides agree with TRBD2. The TCR comes from a man aged 50-59 years with active or convalescent COVID-19. This CDR3 is CASSLGLAGNNEQFF. CDR3 nucleotides: TGTGCCAGCAGCTTAGGGCTAGCGGGAAACAATGAGCAGTTCTTC. The whole variable domain, remainder taken from reference TRBV7-2 and TRBJ2-1, is GAGVSQSPSNKVTEKGKDVELRCDPISGHTALYWYRQSLGQGLEFLIYFQGNSAPDKSGLPSDRFSAERTGGSVSTLTIQRTQQEDSAVYLCASSLGLAGNNEQFFGPGTRLTVL.